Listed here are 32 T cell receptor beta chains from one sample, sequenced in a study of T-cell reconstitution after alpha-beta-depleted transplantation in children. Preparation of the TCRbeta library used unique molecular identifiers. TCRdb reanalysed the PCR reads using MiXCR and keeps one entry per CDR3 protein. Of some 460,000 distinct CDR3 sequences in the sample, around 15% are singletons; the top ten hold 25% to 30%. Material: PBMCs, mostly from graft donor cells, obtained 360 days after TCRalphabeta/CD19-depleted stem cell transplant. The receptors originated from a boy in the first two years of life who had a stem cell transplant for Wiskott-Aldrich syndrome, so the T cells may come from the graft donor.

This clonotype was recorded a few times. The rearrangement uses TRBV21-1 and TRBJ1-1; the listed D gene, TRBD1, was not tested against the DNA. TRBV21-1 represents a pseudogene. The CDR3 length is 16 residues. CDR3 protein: CASSTRRQGMNTEAFF. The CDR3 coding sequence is TGTGCCAGCAGCACCCGTAGACAGGGAATGAACACTGAAGCTTTCTTT.

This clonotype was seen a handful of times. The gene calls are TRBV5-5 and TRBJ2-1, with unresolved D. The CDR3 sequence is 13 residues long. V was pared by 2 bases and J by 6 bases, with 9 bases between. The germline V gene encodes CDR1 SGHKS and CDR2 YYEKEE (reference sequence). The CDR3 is CASSLIGSNEQFF. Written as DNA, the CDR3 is TGTGCCAGCAGCTTAATAGGCTCCAATGAGCAGTTCTTC. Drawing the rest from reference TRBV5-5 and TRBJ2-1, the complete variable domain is DAGVTQSPTHLIKTRGQQVTLRCSPISGHKSVSWYQQVLGQGPQFIFQYYEKEERGRGNFPDRFSARQFPNYSSELNVNALLLGDSALYLCASSLIGSNEQFFGPGTRLTVL.

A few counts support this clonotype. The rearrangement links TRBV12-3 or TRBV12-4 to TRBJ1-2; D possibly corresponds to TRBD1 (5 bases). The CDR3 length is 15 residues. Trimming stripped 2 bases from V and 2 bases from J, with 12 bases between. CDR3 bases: TGTGCCAGCAGTTTACGAGATCAGGGCAACTATGGCTACACCTTC. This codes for CASSLRDQGNYGYTF.

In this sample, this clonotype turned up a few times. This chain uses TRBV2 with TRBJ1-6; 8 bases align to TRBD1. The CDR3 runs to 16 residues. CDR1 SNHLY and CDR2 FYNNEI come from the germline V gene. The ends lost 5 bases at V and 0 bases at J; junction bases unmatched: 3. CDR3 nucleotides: TGTGCCAGCAGTAGGACAGGGAGCTCCTATAATTCACCCCTCCACTTT. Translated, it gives CASSRTGSSYNSPLHF.

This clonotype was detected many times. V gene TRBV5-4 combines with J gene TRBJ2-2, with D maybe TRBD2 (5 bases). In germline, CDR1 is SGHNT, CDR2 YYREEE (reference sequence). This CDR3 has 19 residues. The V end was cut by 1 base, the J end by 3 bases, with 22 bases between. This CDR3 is CASSLQLGEGFLYTGELFF. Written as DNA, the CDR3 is TGTGCCAGCAGCTTGCAACTAGGAGAGGGCTTTCTCTACACCGGGGAGCTGTTTTTT.

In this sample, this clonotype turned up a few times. The CDR3 reads CASRPRSTDTQYF. In DNA, the CDR3 is TGTGCCAGCAGACCGCGTTCTACAGATACGCAGTATTTT. This sequence joins TRBV5-4 and TRBJ2-3, with no clear D. The V and J ends lost 5 bases and 3 bases respectively, with 10 bases between them. From germline, CDR1 is SGHNT and CDR2 YYREEE (reference sequence). This CDR3 is built from 13 residues. Full variable domain (remainder filled in from reference TRBV5-4 and TRBJ2-3): ETGVTQSPTHLIKTRGQQVTLRCSSQSGHNTVSWYQQALGQGPQFIFQYYREEENGRGNFPPRFSGLQFPNYSSELNVNALELDDSALYLCASRPRSTDTQYFGPGTRLTVL.

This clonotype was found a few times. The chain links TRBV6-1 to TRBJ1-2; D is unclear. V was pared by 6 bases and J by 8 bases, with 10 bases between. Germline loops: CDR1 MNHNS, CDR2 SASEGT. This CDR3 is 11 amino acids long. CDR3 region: CASRILRGYTF. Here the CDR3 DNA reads TGTGCCAGCAGGATCTTACGAGGCTACACCTTC.

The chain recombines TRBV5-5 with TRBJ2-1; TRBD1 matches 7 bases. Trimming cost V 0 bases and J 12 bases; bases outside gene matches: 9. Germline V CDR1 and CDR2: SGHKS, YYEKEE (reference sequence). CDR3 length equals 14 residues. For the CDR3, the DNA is TGTGCCAGCAGCTTGGGCGCAGACAGGGATAGGCAGTTCTTC. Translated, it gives CASSLGADRDRQFF.

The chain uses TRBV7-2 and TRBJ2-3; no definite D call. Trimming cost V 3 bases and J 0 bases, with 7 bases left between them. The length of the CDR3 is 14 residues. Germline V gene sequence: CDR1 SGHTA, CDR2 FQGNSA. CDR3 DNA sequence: TGTGCCAGCAGCTTTCAGGCGAGCACAGATACGCAGTATTTT. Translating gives CASSFQASTDTQYF.

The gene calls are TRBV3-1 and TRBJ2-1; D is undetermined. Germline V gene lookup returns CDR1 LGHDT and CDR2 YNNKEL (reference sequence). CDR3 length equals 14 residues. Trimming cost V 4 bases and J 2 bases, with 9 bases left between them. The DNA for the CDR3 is TGTGCCAGCAGCCGCGCCCCCCCCTACAATGAGCAGTTCTTC. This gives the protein CASSRAPPYNEQFF.

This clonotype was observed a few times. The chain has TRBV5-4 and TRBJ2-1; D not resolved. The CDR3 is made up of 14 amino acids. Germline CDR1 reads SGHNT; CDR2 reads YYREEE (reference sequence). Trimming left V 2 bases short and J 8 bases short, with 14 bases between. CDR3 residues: CASSLIGPWDEQFF. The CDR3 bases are TGTGCCAGCAGCTTAATCGGCCCTTGGGATGAGCAGTTCTTC. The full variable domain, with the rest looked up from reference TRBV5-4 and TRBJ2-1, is ETGVTQSPTHLIKTRGQQVTLRCSSQSGHNTVSWYQQALGQGPQFIFQYYREEENGRGNFPPRFSGLQFPNYSSELNVNALELDDSALYLCASSLIGPWDEQFFGPGTRLTVL.

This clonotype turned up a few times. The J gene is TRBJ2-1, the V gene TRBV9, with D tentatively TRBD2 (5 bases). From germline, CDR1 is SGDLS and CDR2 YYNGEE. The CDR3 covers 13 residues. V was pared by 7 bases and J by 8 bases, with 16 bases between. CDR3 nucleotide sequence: TGTGCCAGCCCACGGGATCGCGTTGATGAGCAGTTCTTC. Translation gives CASPRDRVDEQFF. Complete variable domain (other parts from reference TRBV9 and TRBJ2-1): DSGVTQTPKHLITATGQRVTLRCSPRSGDLSVYWYQQSLDQGLQFLIQYYNGEERAKGNILERFSAQQFPDLHSELNLSSLELGDSALYFCASPRDRVDEQFFGPGTRLTVL.

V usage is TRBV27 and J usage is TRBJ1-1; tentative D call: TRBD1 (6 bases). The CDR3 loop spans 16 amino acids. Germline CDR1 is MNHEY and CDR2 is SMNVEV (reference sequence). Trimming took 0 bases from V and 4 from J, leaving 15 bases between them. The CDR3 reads CASSLSPQGRGTEAFF. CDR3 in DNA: TGTGCCAGCAGTTTATCCCCACAGGGCCGGGGCACTGAAGCTTTCTTT.

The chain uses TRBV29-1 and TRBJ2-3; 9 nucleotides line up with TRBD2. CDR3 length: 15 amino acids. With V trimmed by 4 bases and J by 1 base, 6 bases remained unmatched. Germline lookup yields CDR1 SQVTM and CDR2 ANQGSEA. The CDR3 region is CSVAEREVGTDTQYF. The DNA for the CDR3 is TGCAGCGTTGCGGAGCGGGAGGTGGGCACAGATACGCAGTATTTT.

The CDR3 reads CSATNTTDTQYF. The CDR3 bases are TGCAGTGCTACTAACACCACAGATACGCAGTATTTT. This chain uses TRBV20-1 with TRBJ2-3; no reliable D call. Germline assignment: CDR1 DFQATT and CDR2 SNEGSKA (reference sequence). Trimming cost V 4 bases and J 2 bases, with 7 bases left between them. This CDR3 comprises 12 residues.

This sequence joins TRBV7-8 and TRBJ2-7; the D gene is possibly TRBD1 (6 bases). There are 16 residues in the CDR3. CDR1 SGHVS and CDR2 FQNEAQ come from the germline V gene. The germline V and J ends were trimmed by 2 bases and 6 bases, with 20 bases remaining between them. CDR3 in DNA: TGTGCCAGCAGCTTACCCACACAGGGATCAAGGGGCGAGCAGTACTTC. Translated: CASSLPTQGSRGEQYF.

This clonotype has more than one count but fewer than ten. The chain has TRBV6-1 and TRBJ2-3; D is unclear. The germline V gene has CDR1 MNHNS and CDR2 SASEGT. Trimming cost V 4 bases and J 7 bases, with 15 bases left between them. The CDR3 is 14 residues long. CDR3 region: CASSGAIPGHTQYF. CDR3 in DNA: TGTGCCAGCAGTGGGGCCATTCCTGGGCATACGCAGTATTTT.

The CDR3 here is CATRTSGGNTGELFF. As DNA, the CDR3 is TGTGCCACCAGGACTAGCGGGGGGAACACCGGGGAGCTGTTTTTT. V gene TRBV15 combines with J gene TRBJ2-2; TRBD2 matches at 12 bases. The CDR3 covers 15 residues. CDR1 is LNHNV, CDR2 YYDKDF, per germline (reference sequence). V dropped 6 bases and J dropped 1; count of bases not matched to a gene: 0.

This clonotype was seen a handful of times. The CDR3 region is CASSSWTDSYEQYF. DNA of the CDR3: TGTGCCAGCAGCTCCTGGACTGATTCCTACGAGCAGTACTTC. V usage is TRBV7-9 and J usage is TRBJ2-7; weak D call: TRBD2 (5 bases). V lost 4 bases and J lost 1, with 11 bases in between. Germline V lookup: CDR1 SEHNR, CDR2 FQNEAQ (reference sequence). This CDR3 has 14 residues.

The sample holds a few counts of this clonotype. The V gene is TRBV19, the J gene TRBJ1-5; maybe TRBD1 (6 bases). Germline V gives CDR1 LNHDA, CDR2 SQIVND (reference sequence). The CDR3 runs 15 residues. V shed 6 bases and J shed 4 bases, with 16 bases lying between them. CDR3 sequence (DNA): TGTGCCAGTAGCCTGGTTGGGGGGGCGAATCAGCCCCAGCATTTT. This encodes CASSLVGGANQPQHF.

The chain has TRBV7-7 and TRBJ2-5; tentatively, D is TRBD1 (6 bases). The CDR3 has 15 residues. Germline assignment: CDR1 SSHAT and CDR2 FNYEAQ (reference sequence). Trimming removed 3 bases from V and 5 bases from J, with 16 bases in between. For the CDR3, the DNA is TGTGCCAGCAGCTTCTCCCCAACGAGGGGGGAGACCCAGTACTTC. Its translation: CASSFSPTRGETQYF.

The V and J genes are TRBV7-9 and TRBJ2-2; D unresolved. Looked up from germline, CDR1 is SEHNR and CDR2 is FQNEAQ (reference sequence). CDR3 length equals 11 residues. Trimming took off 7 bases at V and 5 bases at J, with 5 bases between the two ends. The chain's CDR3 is CASMPTGELFF. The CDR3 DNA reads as TGTGCCAGCATGCCGACCGGGGAGCTGTTTTTT.

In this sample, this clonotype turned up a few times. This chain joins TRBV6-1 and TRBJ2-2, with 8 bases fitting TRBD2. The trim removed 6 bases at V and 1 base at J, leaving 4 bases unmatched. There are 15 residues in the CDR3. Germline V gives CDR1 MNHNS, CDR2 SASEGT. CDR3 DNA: TGTGCCAGCAGCCGAGCGGGGGAGAACACCGGGGAGCTGTTTTTT. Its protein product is CASSRAGENTGELFF.

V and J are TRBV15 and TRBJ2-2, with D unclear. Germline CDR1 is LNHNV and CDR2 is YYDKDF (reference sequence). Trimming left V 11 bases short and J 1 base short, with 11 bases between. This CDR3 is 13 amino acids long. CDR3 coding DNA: TGTGCCGCCGCCGATGAGAACACCGGGGAGCTGTTTTTT. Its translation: CAAADENTGELFF.

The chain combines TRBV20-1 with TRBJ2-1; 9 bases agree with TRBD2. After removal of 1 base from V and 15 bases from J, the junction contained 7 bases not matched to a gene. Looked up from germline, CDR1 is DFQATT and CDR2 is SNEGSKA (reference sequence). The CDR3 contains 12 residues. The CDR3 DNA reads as TGCAGTGCTAGAGTGCCTAGCGGGAAGGGGTTCTTC. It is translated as CSARVPSGKGFF.

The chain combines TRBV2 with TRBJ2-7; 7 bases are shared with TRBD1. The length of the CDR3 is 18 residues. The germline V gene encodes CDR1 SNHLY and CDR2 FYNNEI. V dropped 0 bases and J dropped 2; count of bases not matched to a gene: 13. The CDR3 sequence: CASSEADRYYHKTYEQYF. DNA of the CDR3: TGTGCCAGCAGTGAAGCGGACAGGTACTATCATAAGACCTACGAGCAGTACTTC.

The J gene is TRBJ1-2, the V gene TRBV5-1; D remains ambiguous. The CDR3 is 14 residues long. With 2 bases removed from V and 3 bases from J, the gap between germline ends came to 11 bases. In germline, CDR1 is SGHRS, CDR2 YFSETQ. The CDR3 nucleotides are TGCGCCAGCAGCTTATTTGCAGCTGACTATGGCTACACCTTC. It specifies CASSLFAADYGYTF.

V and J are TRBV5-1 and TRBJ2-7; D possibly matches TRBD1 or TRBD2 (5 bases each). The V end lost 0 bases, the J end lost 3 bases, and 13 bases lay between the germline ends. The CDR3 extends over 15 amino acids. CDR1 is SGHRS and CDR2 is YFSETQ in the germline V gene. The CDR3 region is CASSLGSGRVYEQYF. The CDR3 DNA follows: TGCGCCAGCAGCTTGGGGTCGGGACGGGTCTACGAGCAGTACTTC.

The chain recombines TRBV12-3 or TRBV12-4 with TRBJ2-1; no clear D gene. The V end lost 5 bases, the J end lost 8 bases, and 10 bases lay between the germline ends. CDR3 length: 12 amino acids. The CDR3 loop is CASSLPAYEQFF. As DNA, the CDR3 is TGTGCCAGCAGTCTGCCCGCATATGAGCAGTTCTTC.

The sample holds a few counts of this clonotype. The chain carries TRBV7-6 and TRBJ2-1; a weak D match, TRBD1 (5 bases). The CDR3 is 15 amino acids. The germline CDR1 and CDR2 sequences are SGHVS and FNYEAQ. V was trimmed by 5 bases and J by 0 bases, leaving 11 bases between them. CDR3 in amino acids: CASSVGHTSYNEQFF. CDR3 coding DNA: TGTGCCAGCAGCGTTGGACATACCTCCTACAATGAGCAGTTCTTC.

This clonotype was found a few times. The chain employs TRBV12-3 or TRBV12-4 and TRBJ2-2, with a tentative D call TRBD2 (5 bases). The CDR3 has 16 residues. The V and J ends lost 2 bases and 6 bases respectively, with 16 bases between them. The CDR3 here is CASSLSGIPSAGELFF. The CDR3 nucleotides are TGTGCCAGCAGTTTATCCGGGATCCCAAGCGCCGGGGAGCTGTTTTTT.

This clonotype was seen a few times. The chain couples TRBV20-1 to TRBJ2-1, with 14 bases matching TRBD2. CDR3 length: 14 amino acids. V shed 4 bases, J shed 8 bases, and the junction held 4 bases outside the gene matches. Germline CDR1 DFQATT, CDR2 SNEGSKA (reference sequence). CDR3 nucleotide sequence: TGCAGTGCTAAGGGACTAGCGGGAGTATATGAGCAGTTCTTC. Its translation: CSAKGLAGVYEQFF.